This TCR beta chain was sequenced during a study of T-cell reconstitution after alpha-beta-depleted transplantation in children. Comments on this clonotype: Its cognate antigen is unknown.

The TCRbeta library was prepared with unique molecular identifiers. Using its own MiXCR run on the PCR reads, TCRdb lists one record per CDR3 protein. The sample lists about 580,000 distinct CDR3 sequences, more than 20% occurring once. Notes on the study in general: In patients about two months after transplant, alpha-beta T cells reportedly arose from several hundred expanded graft clones. Fresh T-cell production supplied most of the T-cell counts and diversity seen one year after transplant. It was surviving recipient T cells and thymic progenitors that gave some patients high TCRbeta diversity at day 60.

Sequences were derived from PBMCs, mostly from graft donor cells, sampled 360 days after TCRalphabeta/CD19-depleted stem cell transplant. The receptor was derived from a boy less than two years old who had a stem cell transplant for acute myeloid leukemia, so the T cells may come from the graft donor.

DNA for the CDR3: TGCAGTGCTAGAGAATGGCAGGGGGCATTTGGCTACACCTTC. Encoded protein: CSAREWQGAFGYTF. The V and J genes are TRBV20-1 and TRBJ1-2; 8 positions match TRBD1. Trimming at V came to 0 bases and at J to 7 bases, leaving 7 bases not matched to a gene. CDR1 is DFQATT, CDR2 SNEGSKA, per germline (reference sequence). This CDR3 comprises 14 residues.